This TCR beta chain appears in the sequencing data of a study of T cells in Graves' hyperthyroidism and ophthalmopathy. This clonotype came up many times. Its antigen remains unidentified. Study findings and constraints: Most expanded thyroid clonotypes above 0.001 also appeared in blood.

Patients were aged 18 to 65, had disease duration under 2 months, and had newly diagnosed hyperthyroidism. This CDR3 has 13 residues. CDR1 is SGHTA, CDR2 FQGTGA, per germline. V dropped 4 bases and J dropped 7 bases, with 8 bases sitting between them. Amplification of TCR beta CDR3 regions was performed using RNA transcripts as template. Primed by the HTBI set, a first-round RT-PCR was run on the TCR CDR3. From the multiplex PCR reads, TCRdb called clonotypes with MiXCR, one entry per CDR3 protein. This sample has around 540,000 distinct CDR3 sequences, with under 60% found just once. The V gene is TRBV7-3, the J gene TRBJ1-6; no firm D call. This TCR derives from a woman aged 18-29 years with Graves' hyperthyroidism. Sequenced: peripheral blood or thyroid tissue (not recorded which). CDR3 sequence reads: CASSSTANSPLHF. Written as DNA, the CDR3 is TGTGCCAGCAGCTCAACTGCCAATTCACCCCTCCACTTT.